The clone carrying this T cell receptor beta chain showed up just once. The sample comes from a study of PD-L1 blockade in urothelial cancer. Overall study: Patients commenced atezolizumab around 2014, and it was given at 1,200 mg intravenously every 3 weeks. Males with bladder-origin urothelial cancer made up twenty-five of 29 patients. There were a median of roughly 140,000 T cells in blood samples.

From germline, CDR1 is SNHLY and CDR2 FYNNEI. The CDR3 has 14 amino acids. The V and J ends lost 4 bases and 3 bases respectively, with 13 bases between them. Sequencing used immunoSEQ multiplex PCR; TCRdb keeps in-frame clones, though not all of them. Of 100,000 to 150,000 clones in the sample, 86% are singletons; the top ten hold roughly 2.4%. Time point defined: peripheral blood 6 weeks after treatment start. Per patient, between 1 and 8 samples were collected at pretreatment and on-treatment time points. The chain joins TRBV2 to TRBJ2-7; a possible D gene is TRBD2 (6 bases). The receptor was isolated from a man aged 50-59 years with urothelial cancer. This sample comprised PBMCs, obtained around atezolizumab (anti-PD-L1) treatment. Here the CDR3 reads CASSGGLGDYEQYF. The DNA for the CDR3 is TGTGCCAGCAGTGGGGGACTCGGAGACTACGAGCAGTACTTC.